Sequencing of this T cell receptor beta chain was carried out in a study of blood T cells in healthy people across ages. Study summary: Template switching recovered approximately one barcoded beta molecule for every two T cells. Findings and limits, study-wide: The unsorted PBMCs prevented any conclusive comparison of naive versus antigen-experienced cells.

The table lists this clonotype with many counts. What it binds is unknown. Through a sample-barcoded 5' primer and a J-beta primer mix, a second PCR was run for roughly 6 to 12 cycles. MiXCR, applied by TCRdb to the 5' RACE reads, yields one record per CDR3 protein. This sample yields 630,000 or so distinct CDR3 sequences, of which less than 35% are seen a single time; approximately 14% belongs to the top ten. Total RNA extraction produced at least 5.5 micrograms (per sample) for the study. CDR3 length: 16 residues. CDR1 and CDR2 (germline): MNHEY, SVGEGT. The V end lost 6 bases, the J end lost 0 bases, and 15 bases lay between the germline ends.

The V gene is TRBV6-2 or TRBV6-3, the J gene TRBJ1-5; perhaps TRBD1 as D (5 bases). The receptor was isolated from a woman older than 75 in good health. Sequences were obtained from blood. CDR3 sequence reads: CASSIGAGYSNQPQHF. The CDR3 DNA follows: TGTGCCAGCAGCATAGGGGCAGGCTATAGCAATCAGCCCCAGCATTTT.